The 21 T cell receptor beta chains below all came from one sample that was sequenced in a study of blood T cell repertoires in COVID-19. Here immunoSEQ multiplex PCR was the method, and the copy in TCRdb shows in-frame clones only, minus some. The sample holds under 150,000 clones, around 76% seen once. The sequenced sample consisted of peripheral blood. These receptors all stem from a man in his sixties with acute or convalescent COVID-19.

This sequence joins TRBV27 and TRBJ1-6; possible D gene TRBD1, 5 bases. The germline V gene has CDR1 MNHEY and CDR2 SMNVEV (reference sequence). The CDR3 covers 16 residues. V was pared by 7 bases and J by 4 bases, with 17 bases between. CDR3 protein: CASTTRGQGYNSPLHF. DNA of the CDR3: TGTGCCAGCACCACAAGGGGTCAGGGATATAATTCACCCCTCCACTTT.

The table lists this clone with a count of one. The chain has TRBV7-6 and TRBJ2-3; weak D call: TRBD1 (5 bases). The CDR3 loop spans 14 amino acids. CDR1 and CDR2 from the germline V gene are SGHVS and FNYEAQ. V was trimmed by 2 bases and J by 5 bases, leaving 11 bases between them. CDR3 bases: TGTGCCAGCAGCTTACTACCGCAGGGAGATACGCAGTATTTT. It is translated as CASSLLPQGDTQYF. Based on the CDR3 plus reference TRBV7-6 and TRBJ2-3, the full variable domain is GAGVSQSPRYKVTKRGQDVALRCDPISGHVSLYWYRQALGQGPEFLTYFNYEAQQDKSGLPNDRFSAERPEGSISTLTIQRTEQRDSAMYRCASSLLPQGDTQYFGPGTRLTVL.

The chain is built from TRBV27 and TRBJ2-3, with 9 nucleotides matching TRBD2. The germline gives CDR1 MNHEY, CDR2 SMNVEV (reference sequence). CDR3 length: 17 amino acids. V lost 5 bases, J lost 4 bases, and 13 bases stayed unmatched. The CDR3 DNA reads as TGTGCCAGCAGTCGTCGGTCTAGCGGGACAATACCAGATACGCAGTATTTT. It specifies CASSRRSSGTIPDTQYF.

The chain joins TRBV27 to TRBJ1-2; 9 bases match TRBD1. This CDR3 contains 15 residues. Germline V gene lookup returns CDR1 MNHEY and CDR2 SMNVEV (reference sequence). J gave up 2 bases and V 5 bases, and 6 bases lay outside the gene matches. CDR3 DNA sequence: TGTGCCAGCAGTATTACCGGGACAGGGAACTATGGCTACACCTTC. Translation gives CASSITGTGNYGYTF.

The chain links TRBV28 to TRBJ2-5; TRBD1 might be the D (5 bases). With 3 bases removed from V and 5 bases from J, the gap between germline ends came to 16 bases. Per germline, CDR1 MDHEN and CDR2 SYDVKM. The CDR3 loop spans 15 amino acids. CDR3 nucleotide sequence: TGTGCCAGCAGTTTGGTGTGGCAGGGCGGTGAGACCCAGTACTTC. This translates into CASSLVWQGGETQYF.

In nucleotides, the CDR3 is TGTGCCAGCAGCTCCGGGACATCCTATAGCAATCAGCCCCAGCATTTT. Translating gives CASSSGTSYSNQPQHF. V usage is TRBV11-2 and J usage is TRBJ1-5; possible D gene TRBD1, 6 bases. V lost 4 bases to trimming and J lost 0 bases, with 13 bases between them. Germline CDR1 and CDR2: SGHAT and FQNNGV. This CDR3 is built from 16 residues.

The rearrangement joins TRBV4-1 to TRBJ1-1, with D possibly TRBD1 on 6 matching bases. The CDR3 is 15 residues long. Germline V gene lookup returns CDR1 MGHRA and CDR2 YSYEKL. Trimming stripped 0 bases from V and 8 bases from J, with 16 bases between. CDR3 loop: CASSQDSWGLREAFF. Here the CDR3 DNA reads TGCGCCAGCAGCCAAGATTCATGGGGGCTAAGGGAAGCTTTCTTT.

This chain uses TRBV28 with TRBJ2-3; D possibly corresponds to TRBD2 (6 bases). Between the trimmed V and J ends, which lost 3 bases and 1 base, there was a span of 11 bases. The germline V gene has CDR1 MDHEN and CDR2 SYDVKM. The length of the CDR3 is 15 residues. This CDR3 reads CASSFGGLRTDTQYF. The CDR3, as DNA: TGTGCCAGCAGTTTTGGGGGGTTACGCACAGATACGCAGTATTTT.

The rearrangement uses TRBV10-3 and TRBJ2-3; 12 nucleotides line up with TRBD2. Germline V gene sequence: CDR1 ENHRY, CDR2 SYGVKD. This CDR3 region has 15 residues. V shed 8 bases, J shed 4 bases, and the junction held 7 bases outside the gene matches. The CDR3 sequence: CAIGLAGGPSDTQYF. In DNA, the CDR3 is TGTGCCATCGGTCTAGCGGGAGGGCCGTCAGATACGCAGTATTTT.

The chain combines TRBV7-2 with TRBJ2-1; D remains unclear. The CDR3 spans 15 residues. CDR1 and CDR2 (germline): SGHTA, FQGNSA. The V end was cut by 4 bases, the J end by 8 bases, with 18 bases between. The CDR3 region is CASSSPPTPSHEQFF. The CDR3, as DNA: TGTGCCAGCAGCTCGCCCCCCACTCCTTCCCATGAGCAGTTCTTC. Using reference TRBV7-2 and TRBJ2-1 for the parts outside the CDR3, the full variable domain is GAGVSQSPSNKVTEKGKDVELRCDPISGHTALYWYRQSLGQGLEFLIYFQGNSAPDKSGLPSDRFSAERTGGSVSTLTIQRTQQEDSAVYLCASSSPPTPSHEQFFGPGTRLTVL.

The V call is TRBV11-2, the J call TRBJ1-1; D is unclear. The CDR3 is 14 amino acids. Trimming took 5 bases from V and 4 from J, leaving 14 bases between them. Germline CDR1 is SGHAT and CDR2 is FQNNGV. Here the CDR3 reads CASSPYRTGTEAFF. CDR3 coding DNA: TGTGCCAGCAGCCCGTATAGAACCGGCACTGAAGCTTTCTTT.

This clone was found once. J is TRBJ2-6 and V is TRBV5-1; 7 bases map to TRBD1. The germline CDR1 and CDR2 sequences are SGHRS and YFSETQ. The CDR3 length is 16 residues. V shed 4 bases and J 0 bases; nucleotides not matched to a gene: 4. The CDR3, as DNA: TGCGCCAGCAGCATGACAGGGTCCTCTGGGGCCAACGTCCTGACTTTC. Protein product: CASSMTGSSGANVLTF.

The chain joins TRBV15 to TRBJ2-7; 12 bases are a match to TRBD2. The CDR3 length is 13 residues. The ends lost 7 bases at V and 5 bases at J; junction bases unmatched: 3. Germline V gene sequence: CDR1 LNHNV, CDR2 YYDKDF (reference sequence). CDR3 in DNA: TGTGCCACCACACTAGCGGGAGGCGACGAGCAGTACTTC. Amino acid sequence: CATTLAGGDEQYF.

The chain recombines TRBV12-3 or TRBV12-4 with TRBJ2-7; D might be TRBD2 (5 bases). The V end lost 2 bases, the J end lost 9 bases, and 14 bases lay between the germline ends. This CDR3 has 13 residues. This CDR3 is CASSLRGFEGQYF. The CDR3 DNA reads TGTGCCAGCAGTTTACGGGGTTTTGAAGGGCAGTACTTC.

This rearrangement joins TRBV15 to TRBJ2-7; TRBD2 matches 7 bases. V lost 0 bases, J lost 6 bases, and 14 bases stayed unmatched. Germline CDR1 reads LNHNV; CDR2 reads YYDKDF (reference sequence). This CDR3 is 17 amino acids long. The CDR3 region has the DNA TGTGCCACCAGCAGAGACCGCCCCAGAAAGACTAGCAGCGAGCAGTACTTC. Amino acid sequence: CATSRDRPRKTSSEQYF.

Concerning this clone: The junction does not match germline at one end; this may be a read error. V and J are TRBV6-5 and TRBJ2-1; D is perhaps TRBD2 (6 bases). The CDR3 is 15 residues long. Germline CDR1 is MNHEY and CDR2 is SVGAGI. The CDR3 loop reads CVSMKRRGSYNEQFF. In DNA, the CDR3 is TGTGTCAGCATGAAGAGGCGGGGCTCCTACAATGAGCAGTTCTTC.

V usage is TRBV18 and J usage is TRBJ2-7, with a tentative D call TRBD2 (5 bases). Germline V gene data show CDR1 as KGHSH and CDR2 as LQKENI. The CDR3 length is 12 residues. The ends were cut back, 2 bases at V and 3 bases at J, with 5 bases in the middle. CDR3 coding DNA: TGTGCCAGCTCACCAGGGAGCTACGAGCAGTACTTC. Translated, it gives CASSPGSYEQYF. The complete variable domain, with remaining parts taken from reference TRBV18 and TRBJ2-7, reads NAGVMQNPRHLVRRRGQEARLRCSPMKGHSHVYWYRQLPEEGLKFMVYLQKENIIDESGMPKERFSAEFPKEGPSILRIQQVVRGDSAAYFCASSPGSYEQYFGPGTRLTVT.

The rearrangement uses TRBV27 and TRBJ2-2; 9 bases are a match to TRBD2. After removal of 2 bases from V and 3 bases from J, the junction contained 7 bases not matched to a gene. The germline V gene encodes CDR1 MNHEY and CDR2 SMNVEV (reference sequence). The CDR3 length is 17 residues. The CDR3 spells CASSLAGGRIDTGELFF. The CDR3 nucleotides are TGTGCCAGCAGTTTAGCGGGGGGGAGGATCGACACCGGGGAGCTGTTTTTT.

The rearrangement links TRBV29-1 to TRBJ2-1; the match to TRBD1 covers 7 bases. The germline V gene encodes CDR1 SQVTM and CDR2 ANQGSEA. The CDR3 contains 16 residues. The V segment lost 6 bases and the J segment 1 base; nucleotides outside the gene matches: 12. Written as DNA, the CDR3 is TGCAGCGTGCCCACAGACAGGGCTAGTTCCTACAATGAGCAGTTCTTC. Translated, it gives CSVPTDRASSYNEQFF.

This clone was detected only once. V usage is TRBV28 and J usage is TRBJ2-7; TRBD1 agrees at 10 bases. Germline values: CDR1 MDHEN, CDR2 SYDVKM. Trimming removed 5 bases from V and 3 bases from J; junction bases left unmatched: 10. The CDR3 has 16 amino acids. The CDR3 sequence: CASSLLGGQGGYEQYF. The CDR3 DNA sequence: TGTGCCAGCAGTCTCCTAGGCGGACAGGGGGGCTACGAGCAGTACTTC.

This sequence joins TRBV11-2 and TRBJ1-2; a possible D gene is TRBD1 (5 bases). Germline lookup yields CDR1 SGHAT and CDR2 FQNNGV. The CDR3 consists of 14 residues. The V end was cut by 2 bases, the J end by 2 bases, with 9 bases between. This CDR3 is CASSLSSGNYGYTF. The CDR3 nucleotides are TGTGCCAGCAGCTTATCGTCAGGGAACTATGGCTACACCTTC.